The entry that follows covers one T cell receptor (beta chain) sequence. Its antigen is not known. Trimming left V 2 bases short and J 6 bases short, with 7 bases between. CDR3 size: 12 residues. This record belongs to a study of T-cell memory formation after mild COVID-19. General study findings and limits: Certain responding clones were present in pre-infection memory, suggesting participation of cross-reactive memory. A second wave expanding day 15 to 37 was CD4+-biased; contracting clones were balanced. Among CD4+ contracting clones, most were CM and EM, and CD8+ ones EMRA.

MiXCR, applied by TCRdb to the 5' RACE reads, yields one record per CDR3 protein. This repertoire shows tens of thousands of distinct CDR3 sequences, around 20% found once; its top ten account for less than 2%. The source of this sequence is an adult who had mild COVID-19 (a few samples of this study predate the infection). Cell type and time point are not known. The specimen sequenced was PBMCs or a T cell subset sorted from them (not recorded which). The rearrangement joins TRBV12-3 or TRBV12-4 to TRBJ1-1; D ambiguous. The CDR3 protein is CASSLSPPEAFF. CDR3 nucleotides: TGTGCCAGCAGTTTATCCCCACCTGAAGCTTTCTTT.